This is a list of T cell receptor beta chains from one sample in a study of cytomegalovirus exposure and HLA in healthy donors. Data came from immunoSEQ multiplex PCR; TCRdb stores just in-frame clones and leaves some out. The table lists 100,000 or so clones, roughly 70% of them singletons. Sequenced material: PBMCs. These receptors came from a young man in good health and CMV-seronegative. Both conserved end residues are trimmed from each CDR3. D genes are given only for firm matches. Some rows mark clone size as missing; the rest say once, few, many or name a class of expanded clone.

D gene | V gene | clone size | CDR3 protein
TRBD1 | TRBV19 | NA | ASSTSQGYEQY
NA | TRBV2 | NA | ASSQLGLPKAIEAF
NA | TRBV4-1 | NA | ASSQNFMTPEAF
TRBD1 | TRBV5-1 | NA | ASSLVPTGVDTEAF
NA | TRBV5-6 | NA | ASSSQGGEQY
TRBD2 | TRBV27 | NA | ASSSVAGLAKNIQY
NA | TRBV7-9 | once | ASSGVMNTEAF
TRBD1 | TRBV6-4 | few | ASSDSGDREVSEQF
TRBD1 | TRBV19 | NA | ASSTTGGFSNQPQH
TRBD1 | TRBV28 | NA | ASSYGTDRGNTIY
NA | TRBV9 | NA | ASSVAEGTGELF
NA | TRBV12-5 | few | ASVPGTPNYNEQF
NA | TRBV20-1 | NA | SATRGDTQY
NA | TRBV30 | few | AWSPTVPYEQY
NA | TRBV30 | NA | AWSYMAEAF
NA | TRBV30 | NA | AWSDRENSPLH
NA | TRBV4-1 | NA | ASSQGVGNGYT
NA | TRBV27 | few | ASSLSPYREAF
NA | TRBV11-2 | NA | ASSLTSDSPLGEQY
NA | TRBV28 | once | ASSYSYEQY
TRBD2 | TRBV2 | NA | VMTGLVSYNEQF
NA | TRBV7-6 | few | ASSRRDFTDTQY
TRBD1 | TRBV27 | NA | AIRSQGGQLSNQPQH
TRBD1 | TRBV11-2 | NA | ASSFALGQGNTEAF
TRBD2 | TRBV5-4 | NA | ASSFSGGANEQF
NA | TRBV25-1 | NA | ASSVAGKGVYGYT